Reported below is one T cell receptor (beta chain). The target antigen is unknown. The junction shows a germline mismatch at one end, possibly a read error. Broader study findings: Tumor-infiltrating Treg TCR alpha and beta sequences overlapped most with tumor naive CD4+ T cells, then blood naive. Whole repertoires were not studied in the larger cohort, only one V-J beta rearrangement.

Constant-region reverse primers amplified full-length variable regions, followed by semi-nested Nested Universal Primer A PCR. TCRdb recomputed calls from the 5' RACE reads with MiXCR, one row per CDR3 protein. Of some 44,000 distinct CDR3 sequences in the sample, around 28% were seen once. Memory CD4+ T cells were sorted as CD4+CD45RO+CD25- cells. This CDR3 is built from 16 residues. Germline V gives CDR1 SGHVS, CDR2 FQNEAQ. The chain recombines TRBV7-8 with TRBJ2-2; 9 nucleotides align to TRBD1. The sequencing input was tumor-infiltrating memory CD4+ T cells sorted from the breast tumor. Subset meaning: memory CD4+ T cells, CD4+CD45RO+CD25-. The receptor was isolated from a female donor with breast cancer. CDR3 bases: TGTGCCAGCGCAGAATCCCGGGACAGGGCCACCGGGGAGCTGTTATTT. Its protein is CASAESRDRATGELLF. The whole variable domain, remainder taken from reference TRBV7-8 and TRBJ2-2, is GAGVSQSPRYKVAKRGQDVALRCDPISGHVSLFWYQQALGQGPEFLTYFQNEAQLDKSGLPSDRFFAERPEGSVSTLKIQRTQQEDSAVYLCASAESRDRATGELLFGEGSRLTVL.